Below, 15 T cell receptor beta chains from the same sample are listed, as sequenced in a study of OX40 agonist ivuxolimab in advanced cancers. Assay used: immunoSEQ multiplex PCR; TCRdb lists only in-frame clones, some missing. Here the sample spans 75,000 to 95,000 clones, about 89% being singletons. The sample was CD4+ or CD8+ T cells sorted from blood, taken in a trial of the OX40 agonist ivuxolimab. The receptors come from an adult with an advanced solid tumor such as melanoma, head and neck, liver or kidney cancer.

This chain joins TRBV28 and TRBJ1-2; weak D call: TRBD1 (6 bases). CDR1 MDHEN and CDR2 SYDVKM come from the germline V gene. The V and J ends lost 5 bases and 7 bases respectively, with 17 bases between them. The CDR3 totals 14 residues. The CDR3: CASSRGGGAGGYTF. As DNA, the CDR3 is TGTGCCAGCAGTCGGGGTGGGGGCGCGGGTGGCTACACCTTC.

The V and J genes are TRBV2 and TRBJ1-2; D is undetermined. From germline, CDR1 is SNHLY and CDR2 FYNNEI. CDR3 length: 13 residues. V gave up 3 bases and J gave up 0 bases, with 5 bases separating them. The CDR3 DNA follows: TGTGCCAGCAGTGACGTAGCTAACTATGGCTACACCTTC. This encodes CASSDVANYGYTF.

The V call is TRBV2, the J call TRBJ2-5; 14 bases map to TRBD2. The V gene's germline CDR1 is SNHLY and CDR2 FYNNEI. The ends lost 6 bases at V and 2 bases at J; junction bases unmatched: 5. The CDR3 has 16 residues. The CDR3 is CASRPGLAGGQETQYF. The CDR3 bases are TGTGCCAGCAGACCTGGACTAGCGGGAGGTCAAGAGACCCAGTACTTC.

CDR3 sequence reads: CASSELQGINSPLHF. The CDR3 DNA is TGTGCCAGCAGTGAATTACAGGGAATTAATTCACCCCTCCACTTT. The chain employs TRBV6-1 and TRBJ1-6; tentatively, D is TRBD1 (6 bases). This CDR3 is 15 amino acids long. V gave up 2 bases and J gave up 6 bases, with 11 bases separating them. Germline V lookup: CDR1 MNHNS, CDR2 SASEGT.

The chain is built from TRBV7-9 and TRBJ2-7, with D maybe TRBD2 (5 bases). V was shortened by 3 bases and J by 2 bases, with 8 bases between the two germline ends. Looked up from germline, CDR1 is SEHNR and CDR2 is FQNEAQ (reference sequence). This CDR3 has 13 amino acids. CDR3 residues: CASSFSGTYEQYF. As DNA, the CDR3 is TGTGCCAGCAGCTTTTCCGGGACCTACGAGCAGTACTTC.

V is TRBV4-1 and J is TRBJ2-5; 14 bases match TRBD2. Germline CDR1 MGHRA, CDR2 YSYEKL. The CDR3 has 16 residues. V was clipped by 6 bases and J by 4 bases; unmatched bases: 7. The CDR3 nucleotides read TGCGCCAGCAGAAGACTAGCGGGAGGGCGTGGAGAGACCCAGTACTTC. Its translation is CASRRLAGGRGETQYF.

The chain combines TRBV28 with TRBJ2-1; D remains unclear. The CDR3 runs 16 residues. Germline lookup yields CDR1 MDHEN and CDR2 SYDVKM. V was trimmed by 5 bases and J by 0 bases, leaving 14 bases between them. CDR3 nucleotides: TGTGCCAGCAGTCCCTGGCGGATTAGCTCCTACAATGAGCAGTTCTTC. The encoded protein is CASSPWRISSYNEQFF.

A single count supports this clone. The chain is built from TRBV7-9 and TRBJ2-1; a weak D match, TRBD1 (5 bases). Germline CDR1 and CDR2: SEHNR and FQNEAQ (reference sequence). Trimming left V 5 bases short and J 5 bases short, with 16 bases between. The CDR3 runs to 15 residues. CDR3 sequence reads: CASSQTVQGHNEQFF. CDR3 coding DNA: TGTGCCAGCAGCCAAACCGTTCAGGGCCACAATGAGCAGTTCTTC.

V gene TRBV5-1 combines with J gene TRBJ2-3; possible D gene TRBD1, 6 bases. The CDR3 contains 13 residues. Germline V gene data show CDR1 as SGHRS and CDR2 as YFSETQ. Trimming removed 4 bases from V and 6 bases from J, with 12 bases in between. The CDR3 loop reads CASSGDNSDTQYF. CDR3 nucleotides: TGCGCCAGCAGCGGGGACAATTCCGATACGCAGTATTTT.

This chain joins TRBV5-1 and TRBJ2-7; TRBD1 aligns across 8 bases. Germline CDR1 is SGHRS and CDR2 is YFSETQ. The CDR3 runs 16 residues. The J segment lost 1 base and the V segment lost 3 bases, leaving 9 bases of the junction unmatched. The CDR3: CASSSRDRTESYEQYF. CDR3 sequence (DNA): TGCGCCAGCAGCTCCCGGGACAGGACCGAGTCCTACGAGCAGTACTTC.

The chain combines TRBV21-1 with TRBJ1-4. TRBV21-1 is shown as a pseudogene. The CDR3 is 15 residues long. CDR3 sequence (DNA): TGTGCCAGCAGCCTCATGGGGGGGCTTGGAGAAAAACTGTTTTTT. Translating gives CASSLMGGLGEKLFF.

This clone was found once. The chain has TRBV7-9 and TRBJ1-2, with 12 bases that match TRBD1. The CDR3 length is 16 residues. Trimming took 1 base from V and 4 from J; bases not matched to a gene: 4. Germline-derived CDR1 and CDR2 are SEHNR and FQNEAQ (reference sequence). For the CDR3, the DNA is TGTGCCAGCAGCTTAGATGGGACAGGGGGCGCCTATGGCTACACCTTC. As protein: CASSLDGTGGAYGYTF.

The chain carries TRBV10-2 and TRBJ2-7, with D unresolved. CDR3 length: 12 residues. From germline, CDR1 is WSHSY and CDR2 SAAADI. Trimming shortened V by 8 bases and J by 3 bases, and 11 bases separated the two germline ends. The CDR3 region is CASAPRVYEQYF. In DNA, the CDR3 is TGCGCCAGCGCGCCCAGAGTCTACGAGCAGTACTTC.

The genes are TRBV5-4 and TRBJ2-2; 9 bases line up with TRBD2. The CDR3 is made up of 15 amino acids. Trimming took 1 base from V and 4 from J; bases not matched to a gene: 2. CDR1 and CDR2 (germline): SGHNT, YYREEE (reference sequence). The CDR3 sequence is CASSLSRGGTGELFF. The CDR3 coding sequence is TGTGCCAGCAGCTTGTCGCGGGGGGGCACCGGGGAGCTGTTTTTT.

This clone turned up a few times. V gene TRBV6-6 combines with J gene TRBJ1-6; possible D gene TRBD1, 5 bases. Trimming removed 2 bases at V and 7 bases at J, with 15 bases between. The CDR3 runs 16 residues. Germline V CDR1 and CDR2: MNHNY, SVGAGI (reference sequence). The CDR3 here is CASSYTRDSTNSPLHF. CDR3 coding DNA: TGTGCCAGCAGTTACACCCGGGACTCAACCAATTCACCCCTCCACTTT.